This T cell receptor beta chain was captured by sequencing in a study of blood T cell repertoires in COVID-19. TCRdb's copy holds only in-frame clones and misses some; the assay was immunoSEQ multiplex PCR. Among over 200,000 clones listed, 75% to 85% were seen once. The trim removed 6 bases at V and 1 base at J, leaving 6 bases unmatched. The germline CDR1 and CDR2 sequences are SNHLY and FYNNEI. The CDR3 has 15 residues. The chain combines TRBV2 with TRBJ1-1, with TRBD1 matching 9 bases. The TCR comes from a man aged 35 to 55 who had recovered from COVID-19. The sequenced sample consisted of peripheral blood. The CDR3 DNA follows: TGTGCCAGCAGCAAACAGGACAGGGGGAACACTGAAGCTTTCTTT. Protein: CASSKQDRGNTEAFF. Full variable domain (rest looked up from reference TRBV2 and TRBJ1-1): EPEVTQTPSHQVTQMGQEVILRCVPISNHLYFYWYRQILGQKVEFLVSFYNNEISEKSEIFDDQFSVERPDGSNFTLKIRSTKLEDSAMYFCASSKQDRGNTEAFFGQGTRLTVV.